This T cell receptor (beta chain) was sequenced in a study of T cells in Graves' hyperthyroidism and ophthalmopathy. This CDR3 is built from 13 residues. V was cut by 1 base and J by 7 bases, with 11 bases left in between. CDR1 and CDR2 (germline): SGHAT, FQNNGV. No ophthalmopathy progression within 18 months constituted stable Graves' hyperthyroidism. Diagnosis relied on clinical symptoms, serum thyroxine and TRAb, thyroid ultrasound and orbital computed tomography. Fresh peripheral blood, 7.5 to 10 ml, yielded the PBMCs. This clonotype showed up many times. RNA transcripts provided the source from which TCR beta CDR3 regions were amplified. First-round RT-PCR of the TCR CDR3 relied on the HTBI primer set. TCRdb reanalysed the multiplex PCR reads using MiXCR and keeps one entry per CDR3 protein. The sample has hundreds of thousands of distinct CDR3 sequences, approximately 14% seen once.

This chain links TRBV11-2 with TRBJ2-7; tentatively, D is TRBD2 (6 bases). Sequencing was performed on blood. The clonotype comes from a woman younger than 30 with Graves' hyperthyroidism. The CDR3 sequence: CASSLVGGKEQYF. Here the CDR3 DNA reads TGTGCCAGCAGCTTAGTCGGAGGGAAGGAGCAGTACTTC.